This TCR beta chain was recovered during a study of T cell responses to AZD1222 COVID-19 vaccine. Background on the study: The study pooled second doses at about 4 or about 12 weeks.

Here immunoSEQ multiplex PCR was the method, and the copy in TCRdb shows in-frame clones only, minus some. The table records more than 70,000 clones, 88% of them present only once. Germline CDR1 reads SNHLY; CDR2 reads FYNNEI. The CDR3 extends over 14 amino acids. The ends were cut back, 6 bases at V and 6 bases at J, with 15 bases in the middle. With regard to this clone: Its antigen remains unknown.

Findings and limits, study-wide: An increase in Spike-specific TCR breadth and depth was observed after two AZD1222 doses.

The genes are TRBV2 and TRBJ1-5; possible D gene TRBD1, 6 bases. Sample: peripheral blood, taken on day 0 of AZD1222 vaccination. This TCR derives from an adult in good health. The CDR3 protein is CASRPPGVGQPQHF. CDR3 DNA: TGTGCCAGCAGGCCTCCAGGGGTGGGTCAGCCCCAGCATTTT.